This TCR beta chain was identified in a study of T cell responses to AZD1222 COVID-19 vaccine. Whole-study findings and limits: Clonal diversity was possibly underestimated, and the donors were mostly white British, with more females.

On this clone: Antigen unknown.

The CDR3 spans 17 residues. With V trimmed by 4 bases and J by 0 bases, 5 bases remained unmatched. Germline loops: CDR1 LGHNT, CDR2 FRNRAP. Repertoires were generated with immunoSEQ multiplex PCR, while TCRdb's copy carries only in-frame clones and drops some. The data contain 140,000 to 150,000 clones, around 93% of them singletons. The sequencing here drew on peripheral blood, taken on day 0 of AZD1222 vaccination. The source of this sequence is an adult in good health. The chain uses TRBV12-5 and TRBJ2-6; the match to TRBD2 covers 8 bases. CDR3 region: CASGSRGVLSGANVLTF. In nucleotides, the CDR3 is TGTGCTAGTGGTTCGCGGGGGGTCCTCTCTGGGGCCAACGTCCTGACTTTC. The full variable domain, completed using reference TRBV12-5 and TRBJ2-6, is DARVTQTPRHKVTEMGQEVTMRCQPILGHNTVFWYRQTMMQGLELLAYFRNRAPLDDSGMPKDRFSAEMPDATLATLKIQPSEPRDSAVYFCASGSRGVLSGANVLTFGAGSRLTVL.